The clone carrying this T cell receptor beta chain was seen only once. Per the study methods: Reference gene primer amplification gave nucleated cell count estimates. TCRdb's copy holds only in-frame clones and misses some; the assay was immunoSEQ multiplex PCR. V, J and clone size are those of that table, while D and trimming were read from the DNA. The sample has 20,000 to 30,000 clones, more than 65% seen once. This sample is drawn from a study of blood T cell repertoires in COVID-19. The sequence came from a human donor in a cohort sampled during active COVID-19. Material: peripheral blood.

In DNA, the CDR3 is TGTGCCAGCAGTTACTCGGGACAGAGAAATGAAAAACTGTTTTTT. Its protein product is CASSYSGQRNEKLFF. The chain recombines TRBV6-5 with TRBJ1-4; TRBD1 aligns across 7 bases. The junction had 3 bases not matched to a gene; V was cut back by 0 bases and J by 5 bases. The CDR3 has 15 amino acids. Germline CDR1 is MNHEY and CDR2 is SVGAGI.